Detailed here is one TCR beta chain. This entry is derived from a study of blood T cell repertoires in COVID-19. Method: immunoSEQ multiplex PCR; TCRdb's copy keeps in-frame clones and lacks some. The sample consists of approximately 270,000 clones, about four fifths of them appearing once. From germline, CDR1 is SGDLS and CDR2 YYNGEE. This CDR3 has 15 residues. The ends were cut back, 0 bases at V and 5 bases at J, with 15 bases in the middle. The sequenced sample was peripheral blood. The clonotype comes from a man older than 75 with acute or convalescent COVID-19. The gene calls are TRBV9 and TRBJ2-7; perhaps TRBD1 as D (7 bases). CDR3 region: CASSVGGRGVHEQYF. DNA for the CDR3: TGTGCCAGCAGCGTAGGTGGCAGGGGGGTCCACGAGCAGTACTTC.